The 11 T cell receptor beta chains presented below share a single source sample, sequenced in a study of blood T cells in healthy people across ages. Together with a sample-barcoded 5' primer, a J-beta primer mix was included in a second PCR lasting roughly 6 to 12 cycles. In TCRdb, the 5' RACE reads were re-called with MiXCR into one record per CDR3 protein. The repertoire includes 650,000 to 1,000,000 distinct CDR3 sequences, 35% to 40% of them detected once, and 10% to 15% sits in the top ten. Sequencing was performed on blood. These receptors were collected from a man between 18 and 29 years old in good health.

The DNA for the CDR3 is TGCGCCAGCAGCCCCTCGGGAAGGGGGGTAAAGGGCCAAGAGACCCAGTACTTC. Its translation: CASSPSGRGVKGQETQYF. This sequence joins TRBV4-1 and TRBJ2-5; TRBD1 or TRBD2 may be the D gene (6 bases each). Germline CDR1 reads MGHRA; CDR2 reads YSYEKL. Trimming left V 4 bases short and J 1 base short, with 22 bases between. CDR3 length: 18 amino acids.

V is TRBV12-3 or TRBV12-4 and J is TRBJ2-7, with D possibly TRBD1 on 6 matching bases. The CDR3 loop spans 15 amino acids. V dropped 1 base and J dropped 0 bases, with 10 bases sitting between them. Written as DNA, the CDR3 is TGTGCCAGCAGTTTAGGAGACAGGTACTCCTACGAGCAGTACTTC. Protein sequence: CASSLGDRYSYEQYF.

The count of this clonotype is one. At one of its ends the junction is not consistent with the germline gene, which may arise from a read error. The chain uses TRBV7-2 and TRBJ2-3, with 10 bases fitting TRBD2. The germline gives CDR1 SGHTA, CDR2 FQGNSA. This CDR3 contains 15 residues. CDR3 nucleotides: TGTGTCAGCAGCGCCCAGCGGGGGGGCGCAGATACGCAGTATTTT. It is translated as CVSSAQRGGADTQYF.

This clonotype was seen only a few times. This chain uses TRBV12-3 or TRBV12-4 with TRBJ1-6, with D possibly TRBD1 on 5 matching bases. The CDR3 length is 14 residues. V was pared by 5 bases and J by 7 bases, with 12 bases between. Here the CDR3 reads CASSRDSSNSPLHF. The CDR3 nucleotides are TGTGCCAGCAGTCGCGACAGTAGCAATTCACCCCTCCACTTT.

This clonotype was counted between two and nine times. This chain uses TRBV7-9 with TRBJ2-5, with TRBD2 as a possible D gene (5 bases). Trimming removed 3 bases at V and 2 bases at J, with 16 bases between. This CDR3 comprises 16 residues. The germline gives CDR1 SEHNR, CDR2 FQNEAQ (reference sequence). The CDR3 is CASSLFAGRRQETQYF. CDR3 DNA sequence: TGTGCCAGCAGCTTGTTCGCCGGAAGGAGGCAAGAGACCCAGTACTTC.

In this sample, this clonotype turned up a few times. The V gene is TRBV7-9, the J gene TRBJ2-1; 9 bases are shared with TRBD1. Germline V lookup: CDR1 SEHNR, CDR2 FQNEAQ (reference sequence). Losses at the gene ends were 4 bases for V and 4 bases for J; bases not matched to a gene: 8. The CDR3 covers 16 residues. CDR3 DNA: TGTGCCAGCAGCTCCCGGGACAGGGTGGGGTACAATGAGCAGTTCTTC. This encodes CASSSRDRVGYNEQFF.

This chain uses TRBV7-2 with TRBJ2-2; D perhaps matches TRBD1 (5 bases). Trimming shortened V by 1 base and J by 0 bases, and 9 bases separated the two germline ends. CDR3 length: 16 residues. Per germline, CDR1 SGHTA and CDR2 FQGNSA. The CDR3 reads CASSLVTGTNTGELFF. The CDR3 DNA follows: TGTGCCAGCAGCTTAGTCACAGGCACGAACACCGGGGAGCTGTTTTTT.

There are many counts of this clonotype. The J gene is TRBJ2-5, the V gene TRBV7-2; either TRBD1 or TRBD2 may supply D (5 bases each). This CDR3 is built from 17 residues. The V gene's germline CDR1 is SGHTA and CDR2 FQGNSA. V dropped 5 bases and J dropped 5 bases, with 24 bases sitting between them. CDR3 amino acids: CASSLQTGPDIGETQYF. The CDR3 nucleotides are TGTGCCAGCAGCCTACAAACGGGACCCGATATTGGGGAGACCCAGTACTTC.

This clonotype has a handful of counts. This chain uses TRBV6-2 or TRBV6-3 with TRBJ2-4; 8 bases fit TRBD1. The end of the DNA aligns better with TRBJ2-7, so the J call may be wrong. CDR1 is MNHEY, CDR2 SVGEGT, per germline. The CDR3 totals 14 residues. The DNA of the CDR3 is TGTGCCAGCAGCCGACCCTCGGACAGGGACGAGCAGTACTTC. Translated, it gives CASSRPSDRDEQYF.

The CDR3 protein is CASSQTGSETQYF. The CDR3 DNA sequence: TGTGCCAGCAGCCAGACCGGCTCGGAGACCCAGTACTTC. The chain recombines TRBV7-9 with TRBJ2-5, with no clear D. Trimming shortened V by 5 bases and J by 5 bases, and 12 bases separated the two germline ends. The CDR3 extends over 13 amino acids. CDR1 and CDR2 (germline): SEHNR, FQNEAQ (reference sequence).

Of note for this clonotype: The germline gene is not matched at one end of the junction; a read error may be the cause. The CDR3 sequence: CASSFRVSSYNSPPHF. DNA for the CDR3: TGCGCCAGCAGCTTCAGGGTGAGCTCCTATAATTCACCCCCCCACTTT. The chain joins TRBV5-1 to TRBJ1-6, with D tentatively TRBD1 (5 bases). From germline, CDR1 is SGHRS and CDR2 YFSETQ. CDR3 length equals 16 residues.